A selection of T cell receptor beta chains follows, all from one sample in a study of shared clonotypes between healthy human individuals. The protocol was immunoSEQ multiplex PCR, while the TCRdb copy is restricted to in-frame clones and leaves out a portion. This repertoire shows 1.5 million to 2.5 million clones, about 95% found once; its top ten account for approximately 1%. The sequencing sample was made of naive CD8+ T cells sorted from blood. The receptors here all came from a man between 18 and 35 years old in good health. CDR3s include the opening cysteine and the closing phenylalanine or tryptophan. Each record gives: J gene, V gene, clone size, D gene, CDR3 DNA, CDR3 protein. A D gene is named only where the DNA matches it firmly. The listing skips clone size in some rows; elsewhere it reads once, few, many or a size class.

j_gene: TRBJ2-1
v_gene: TRBV27
abundance: -
d_gene: -
CDR3nt: TGTGCCAGCAGTTTCCTTAACAATGAGCAGTTCTTC
CDR3aa: CASSFLNNEQFF

j_gene: TRBJ2-1
v_gene: TRBV7-6
abundance: -
d_gene: TRBD2
CDR3nt: TGTGCCAGCAGCGAGACTAGCGGGAGTATCCATGAGCAGTTCTTC
CDR3aa: CASSETSGSIHEQFF

j_gene: TRBJ1-3
v_gene: TRBV27
abundance: once
d_gene: TRBD1
CDR3nt: TGTGCCAGCAGCCCCCGGTGGACAGGGGACTCCTCTGGAAACACCATATATTTT
CDR3aa: CASSPRWTGDSSGNTIYF

j_gene: TRBJ1-1
v_gene: TRBV6-6
abundance: -
d_gene: TRBD1
CDR3nt: TGTGCCAGCAGTTACCCTTTGGGACAGGGGGAAACTGAAGCTTTCTTT
CDR3aa: CASSYPLGQGETEAFF

j_gene: TRBJ1-2
v_gene: TRBV4-3
abundance: -
d_gene: -
CDR3nt: TGCGCCAGCAGCCAAGATCTCCCTAGGACAGTACCACTGGGCTACACCTTC
CDR3aa: CASSQDLPRTVPLGYTF

j_gene: TRBJ2-7
v_gene: TRBV27
abundance: -
d_gene: -
CDR3nt: TGTGCCAGCAGTTTAGGCGGAAGCTCCTACGAGCAGTACTTC
CDR3aa: CASSLGGSSYEQYF

j_gene: TRBJ1-2
v_gene: TRBV5-1
abundance: -
d_gene: -
CDR3nt: TGCGCCAGCAGCTTAGGACTTGGCTACACCTTC
CDR3aa: CASSLGLGYTF

j_gene: TRBJ2-5
v_gene: TRBV9
abundance: -
d_gene: TRBD2
CDR3nt: TGTGCCAGCAGCGTAGTGGGACTAGCGGGAACCGAGTACCAAGAGACCCAGTACTTC
CDR3aa: CASSVVGLAGTEYQETQYF

j_gene: TRBJ2-7
v_gene: TRBV11-2
abundance: -
d_gene: -
CDR3nt: TGTGCCAGCACCCTAGCTAGCTGGGAGAACGAGCAGTACTTC
CDR3aa: CASTLASWENEQYF

j_gene: TRBJ2-3
v_gene: TRBV4-1
abundance: once
d_gene: -
CDR3nt: TGCGCCAGCAGTACCTTAAACACAGATACGCAGTATTTT
CDR3aa: CASSTLNTDTQYF

j_gene: TRBJ2-1
v_gene: TRBV27
abundance: -
d_gene: -
CDR3nt: TGTGCCAGCAGATTCAGTAATAGTAAAAATGAGCAGTTCTTC
CDR3aa: CASRFSNSKNEQFF

j_gene: TRBJ1-3
v_gene: TRBV28
abundance: -
d_gene: -
CDR3nt: TGTGCCAGCAGTTTCTTTAGGGACACAAGCTCTGGAAACACCATATATTTT
CDR3aa: CASSFFRDTSSGNTIYF

j_gene: TRBJ1-5
v_gene: TRBV27
abundance: -
d_gene: -
CDR3nt: TGTGCCAGCAGTTTACAGGGAAGTGAGCAGCCCCAGCATTTT
CDR3aa: CASSLQGSEQPQHF

j_gene: TRBJ2-1
v_gene: TRBV4-3
abundance: -
d_gene: TRBD1
CDR3nt: TGCGCCAGCAGCCAGGCTCCGGACAGGGGTAACTACAATGAGCAGTTCTTC
CDR3aa: CASSQAPDRGNYNEQFF

j_gene: TRBJ2-1
v_gene: TRBV6-5
abundance: -
d_gene: -
CDR3nt: TGTGCCAGCAGCCTCCTTTCGAATCCCGGGGAGCAGTTCTTC
CDR3aa: CASSLLSNPGEQFF

j_gene: TRBJ2-2
v_gene: TRBV19
abundance: few
d_gene: -
CDR3nt: TGTGCCAGTAGTATACAGGGGCGCGGCACCGGGGAGCTGTTTTTT
CDR3aa: CASSIQGRGTGELFF

j_gene: TRBJ1-6
v_gene: TRBV19
abundance: -
d_gene: -
CDR3nt: TGTGCCAGTAGCTTACATCACCCCGTCCGTGAACCCCTCCACTTT
CDR3aa: CASSLHHPVREPLHF

j_gene: TRBJ2-7
v_gene: TRBV13
abundance: -
d_gene: TRBD1
CDR3nt: TGTGCCAGCAGCGGGGTATGGCCACAGGGGGGCCACGAGCAGTACTTC
CDR3aa: CASSGVWPQGGHEQYF

j_gene: TRBJ2-7
v_gene: TRBV9
abundance: -
d_gene: -
CDR3nt: TGTGCCAGCAGCGTAACAGAGAACTACGAGCAGTACTTC
CDR3aa: CASSVTENYEQYF

j_gene: TRBJ2-7
v_gene: TRBV19
abundance: -
d_gene: TRBD2
CDR3nt: TGTGCCAGTAGTCCTCGGACTAGAAACTACGAGCAGTACTTC
CDR3aa: CASSPRTRNYEQYF

j_gene: TRBJ1-6
v_gene: TRBV7-9
abundance: once
d_gene: TRBD1
CDR3nt: TGTGCCAGCAGTCCACAGACAGGGTTCTTCTATAATTCACCCCTCCACTTT
CDR3aa: CASSPQTGFFYNSPLHF

j_gene: TRBJ2-1
v_gene: TRBV7-9
abundance: -
d_gene: TRBD2
CDR3nt: TGTGCCAGCAGTTTGGGACTAGCGGGAGCCTTGGAAGCCTACAATGAGCAGTTCTTC
CDR3aa: CASSLGLAGALEAYNEQFF